The source of this TCR beta chain is a study of blood T cell repertoires in COVID-19. For the study at large: Acute-phase and convalescent COVID-19 samples originated in the United States, Italy and Spain.

Original methodology: Amplifying reference gene primers gave estimates of nucleated cell counts. Some clones are missing from TCRdb's copy, which holds only in-frame ones; the method was immunoSEQ multiplex PCR. That table gives V, J and clone size, and the DNA gave D and trimming. The sample has about 290,000 clones, 80% to 90% seen once. The germline V and J ends were trimmed by 5 bases and 0 bases, with 14 bases remaining between them. The germline V gene encodes CDR1 LNHDA and CDR2 SQIVND (reference sequence). This CDR3 region has 15 residues. Sequencing was carried out using peripheral blood. The chain uses TRBV19 and TRBJ2-7, with D perhaps matching TRBD1 (6 bases). This TCR was recovered from a man aged 40-55 years with acute or convalescent COVID-19. The CDR3 bases are TGTGCCAGTAGTCCCCGGACAGACCCCTCCTACGAGCAGTACTTC. Amino acids: CASSPRTDPSYEQYF.